The following is a TCR beta chain sequence with its context. Antigen: not known. This specimen belongs to a study of vaccination and CD4 T cells after COVID-19. On the study more broadly: Post-COVID specimens were obtained a median about 95 days after diagnosis (range 35 to 161). Stimulation of cells relied on overlapping spike peptides derived from SARS-CoV-2, HCoV-NL63, HCoV-OC43 and HCoV-229E.

J gave up 6 bases and V 4 bases, and 2 bases lay outside the gene matches. The CDR3 is made up of 14 amino acids. The germline gives CDR1 LNHNV, CDR2 YYDKDF (reference sequence). Specified treatment: approximately 9-day PBMC culture with coronavirus spike peptide pools or control peptides (ViraFEST assay). Cell culture was performed with 1.8 million or so PBMCs per well in the presence of about 9.1 IU/ml IL-2 and roughly 9.7 ug/ml peptide pools. Oncomine TCR Beta short-read sequencing was applied to DNA from cultured CD4+ T cells. One entry per CDR3 protein results from TCRdb running MiXCR on the PCR reads. The data show 5,000 or so distinct CDR3 sequences, approximately 71% seen once.

Sequences were obtained from CD4+ T cells from blood, cultured in vitro. The clonotype comes from a human donor who had recovered from COVID-19. This chain links TRBV15 with TRBJ2-1, with 11 bases fitting TRBD2. CDR3 in amino acids: CATSTGTSGNEQFF. For the CDR3, the DNA is TGTGCCACCAGCACCGGGACTAGCGGCAATGAGCAGTTCTTC.